This TCR beta chain was found in a study of blood T cell repertoires in COVID-19. Looking at the study overall: Samples of COVID-19 (acute and convalescent) were obtained from the United States, Italy and Spain.

Trimming stripped 1 base from V and 2 bases from J, with 18 bases between. The CDR3 runs to 17 residues. The germline CDR1 and CDR2 sequences are MGHRA and YSYEKL. Data came from immunoSEQ multiplex PCR; TCRdb stores just in-frame clones and leaves some out. The sample has about 99,000 clones; approximately 87% are singletons. The sequence was obtained from a man aged 45-65 years with acute or convalescent COVID-19. The sequenced sample was peripheral blood. The genes are TRBV4-1 and TRBJ2-7; perhaps TRBD1 as D (5 bases). Written as DNA, the CDR3 is TGCGCCAGCAGCCAAGTCTCGGTTGGTCACAGGACCTACGAGCAGTACTTC. Its translation is CASSQVSVGHRTYEQYF.